This TCR beta chain was identified in a study of T cell clonality in common variable immunodeficiency. This clone was observed a handful of times. The CDR3 end falls 3 residues outside the read, so it is completed with the germline J gene. Sequencing input was equivalent genomic DNA from CVID and controls. Clones were sequenced by immunoSEQ multiplex PCR, and TCRdb holds only the in-frame ones, with some missing. The table records more than 55,000 clones without singletons, the ten largest covering about 0.85%. Germline V gene sequence: CDR1 WNHNN, CDR2 SYGVQD (reference sequence). V trimming: 6 bases; J trimming: 3 bases; junction bases outside the gene matches: 5. The CDR3 spans 15 residues.

The specimen sequenced was peripheral blood mononuclear cells. V gene TRBV10-1 combines with J gene TRBJ2-1; 10 bases line up with TRBD2. The TCR sequence derives from a person between 18 and 75 years old in good health. The CDR3: CASSRVAGGYNEQFF. The sequenced part of the CDR3 DNA is TGCGCCAGCAGCCGAGTAGCGGGGGGCTACAATGAG.